This TCR beta chain was documented in a study of blood T cell repertoires in COVID-19. Background on the study: Samples came from the United States, Italy and Spain, spanning acute and convalescent COVID-19. Sources were T cells, B-cell-depleted T cells, or PBMCs; the material itself was cDNA or gDNA.

The CDR3 totals 14 residues. V dropped 3 bases and J dropped 1 base, with 7 bases sitting between them. Germline CDR1 reads LNHDA; CDR2 reads SQIVND (reference sequence). As originally analysed: Nucleated cell number was recorded as an estimate derived from reference gene primer amplification. Sequencing used immunoSEQ multiplex PCR; TCRdb keeps in-frame clones, though not all of them. V and J calls and clone size are as listed in that table; D and trimming were resolved from the DNA. The sample yields 210,000 or so clones, roughly 80% seen once. What was sequenced was peripheral blood. This clonotype originated in a human donor in a cohort sampled during active COVID-19. This chain connects TRBV19 to TRBJ1-5; D not resolved. This CDR3 is CASSISGSNQPQHF. CDR3 nucleotides: TGTGCCAGTAGTATCTCCGGGAGCAATCAGCCCCAGCATTTT.